The 22 T cell receptor beta chains given below trace back to one sample, sequenced in a study of long-term antiretroviral therapy in people with HIV. immunoSEQ v3.0 was run at survey level. Repertoires were generated with immunoSEQ multiplex PCR, while TCRdb's copy carries only in-frame clones and drops some. The sample has over 25,000 clones; approximately 78% are singletons. Sequenced here: unsorted PBMCs, sampled 1.5 years before starting antiretroviral therapy. Source of these receptors: a man aged 18 to 30 with HIV.

The chain uses TRBV5-4 and TRBJ2-1, with D possibly matching TRBD2 (6 bases). The V end was cut by 0 bases, the J end by 0 bases, with 13 bases between. The germline CDR1 and CDR2 sequences are SGHNT and YYREEE (reference sequence). The CDR3 spans 17 residues. CDR3 bases: TGTGCCAGCAGCTTGGGGGGGGTGACCAGCTCCTACAATGAGCAGTTCTTC. This gives the protein CASSLGGVTSSYNEQFF.

This chain connects TRBV7-6 to TRBJ1-1; 7 bases align to TRBD1. The CDR3 runs to 16 residues. The V gene's germline CDR1 is SGHVS and CDR2 FNYEAQ. V lost 5 bases, J lost 0 bases, and 9 bases stayed unmatched. The CDR3 loop is CASSVSGTAMNTEAFF. For the CDR3, the DNA is TGTGCCAGCAGCGTAAGCGGGACAGCTATGAACACTGAAGCTTTCTTT.

This chain uses TRBV28 with TRBJ2-7; no clear D. V dropped 6 bases and J dropped 1 base, with 16 bases sitting between them. The CDR3 runs to 15 residues. CDR1 and CDR2 from the germline V gene are MDHEN and SYDVKM. As DNA, the CDR3 is TGTGCCAGCAGCTCGGACGTTGCCTCTTCCTACGAGCAGTACTTC. Translating gives CASSSDVASSYEQYF.

The rearrangement uses TRBV19 and TRBJ2-2, with D possibly matching TRBD1 (5 bases). This CDR3 has 13 residues. CDR1 is LNHDA and CDR2 is SQIVND in the germline V gene (reference sequence). V lost 3 bases and J lost 8, with 10 bases in between. CDR3 DNA: TGTGCCAGTAGTATTTTGGGGCTAGGGGAGCTGTTTTTT. Its protein product is CASSILGLGELFF.

The chain links TRBV29-1 to TRBJ1-2; D remains unclear. Germline CDR1 is SQVTM and CDR2 is ANQGSEA. There are 11 residues in the CDR3. The V and J ends lost 4 bases and 2 bases respectively, with 5 bases between them. The CDR3 sequence: CSVGQNYGYTF. The CDR3 nucleotides read TGCAGCGTTGGGCAGAACTATGGCTACACCTTC.

This clone was counted only a few times. CDR3 amino acids: CASSLKAAREYEQYF. Here the CDR3 DNA reads TGTGCCAGCAGCTTAAAGGCGGCCAGGGAGTACGAGCAGTACTTC. V gene TRBV7-3 combines with J gene TRBJ2-7; D tentatively reads TRBD1 or TRBD2 (5 bases each). V was shortened by 1 base and J by 4 bases, with 14 bases between the two germline ends. The CDR3 runs to 15 residues. Germline V gene lookup returns CDR1 SGHTA and CDR2 FQGTGA.

This chain connects TRBV28 to TRBJ2-2, with TRBD1 matching over 8 bases. Trimming at V came to 5 bases and at J to 5 bases, leaving 7 bases not matched to a gene. This CDR3 spans 15 amino acids. Germline lookup yields CDR1 MDHEN and CDR2 SYDVKM. The CDR3, as DNA: TGTGCCAGCAGTATCAGACAGGGGAGAACCGGGGAGCTGTTTTTT. It encodes CASSIRQGRTGELFF.

The chain links TRBV6-1 to TRBJ2-2; D is perhaps TRBD1 (5 bases). Germline V gene data show CDR1 as MNHNS and CDR2 as SASEGT. Trimming stripped 4 bases from V and 1 base from J, with 7 bases between. CDR3 length equals 14 residues. The chain's CDR3 is CASSADRNTGELFF. The CDR3, as DNA: TGTGCCAGCAGTGCCGACAGGAACACCGGGGAGCTGTTTTTT.

This chain links TRBV4-3 with TRBJ1-2; D remains unclear. Germline V gene sequence: CDR1 LGHNA, CDR2 YSLEER. This CDR3 spans 16 amino acids. The V end was cut by 0 bases, the J end by 8 bases, with 19 bases between. CDR3 in amino acids: CASSQEPGLDAGGYTF. CDR3 DNA sequence: TGCGCCAGCAGCCAAGAACCGGGTCTAGATGCGGGAGGCTACACCTTC.

The sample holds a few counts of this clone. The chain employs TRBV4-3 and TRBJ2-3, with a weak D call TRBD2 (6 bases). V was trimmed by 0 bases and J by 1 base, leaving 17 bases between them. CDR3 length: 18 residues. From germline, CDR1 is LGHNA and CDR2 YSLEER. The CDR3 sequence: CASSQDPRGPTRTDTQYF. CDR3 in DNA: TGCGCCAGCAGCCAAGATCCGCGGGGACCCACTCGCACAGATACGCAGTATTTT.

The chain carries TRBV28 and TRBJ2-1; 10 nucleotides match TRBD2. Germline loops: CDR1 MDHEN, CDR2 SYDVKM. CDR3 length equals 15 residues. Unmatched junction bases numbered 11, after V lost 7 bases and J lost 8 bases. DNA of the CDR3: TGTGCCAGCAACCTAGCGGGAGACCTCGTGGATGAGCAGTTCTTC. Amino acids: CASNLAGDLVDEQFF.

V usage is TRBV19 and J usage is TRBJ2-1; D unresolved. In germline, CDR1 is LNHDA, CDR2 SQIVND (reference sequence). Trimming left V 1 base short and J 6 bases short, with 7 bases between. The CDR3 is 13 amino acids. The DNA for the CDR3 is TGTGCCAGTAGTATAGTGAGGTCCAATGAGCAGTTCTTC. It translates to CASSIVRSNEQFF.

This chain links TRBV5-4 with TRBJ2-7; a weak D match, TRBD2 (5 bases). Germline assignment: CDR1 SGHNT and CDR2 YYREEE (reference sequence). The ends were cut back, 0 bases at V and 5 bases at J, with 18 bases in the middle. The CDR3 extends over 16 amino acids. The CDR3 loop is CASSLDWEIQANEQYF. The CDR3 DNA reads as TGTGCCAGCAGCTTGGACTGGGAGATCCAGGCCAACGAGCAGTACTTC.

This clone has just one count. This rearrangement joins TRBV2 to TRBJ2-1; maybe TRBD2 (6 bases). V dropped 5 bases and J dropped 12 bases, with 20 bases sitting between them. The CDR3 totals 14 residues. The germline V gene has CDR1 SNHLY and CDR2 FYNNEI. CDR3 sequence reads: CASSTHLLREAQFF. DNA for the CDR3: TGTGCCAGCAGTACCCACCTTCTTAGGGAGGCGCAGTTCTTC.

The V gene is TRBV29-1, the J gene TRBJ2-7, with D perhaps TRBD1 (6 bases). Germline lookup yields CDR1 SQVTM and CDR2 ANQGSEA. This CDR3 has 12 residues. V was clipped by 3 bases and J by 2 bases, with 8 bases between them. CDR3 sequence: CSVDQGTYEQYF. The CDR3 nucleotides are TGCAGCGTTGACCAGGGGACCTACGAGCAGTACTTC.

The chain joins TRBV5-1 to TRBJ1-4; D uncertain. Germline values: CDR1 SGHRS, CDR2 YFSETQ. The ends were cut back, 1 base at V and 5 bases at J, with 12 bases in the middle. The CDR3 is made up of 15 amino acids. For the CDR3, the DNA is TGCGCCAGCAGCTTGATGGAGAGGGTAAATGAAAAACTGTTTTTT. This codes for CASSLMERVNEKLFF.

The chain couples TRBV6-1 to TRBJ1-1; perhaps TRBD1 as D (5 bases). Germline values: CDR1 MNHNS, CDR2 SASEGT. The CDR3 has 13 residues. V lost 5 bases, J lost 4 bases, and 11 bases lay in between. The CDR3 nucleotides read TGTGCCAGCAGTCGGGGGGAGGCCACTGAAGCTTTCTTT. It specifies CASSRGEATEAFF.

The chain employs TRBV7-6 and TRBJ2-2, with D possibly being TRBD1 (6 bases). Trimming took 5 bases from V and 4 from J, leaving 14 bases between them. The CDR3 has 15 residues. Germline-derived CDR1 and CDR2 are SGHVS and FNYEAQ. The chain's CDR3 is CASSPRGLSTGELFF. The CDR3 coding sequence is TGTGCCAGCAGCCCTAGGGGGTTGAGCACCGGGGAGCTGTTTTTT.

The rearrangement uses TRBV6-5 and TRBJ1-5; D possibly corresponds to TRBD1 (5 bases). V lost 6 bases and J lost 7, with 19 bases in between. The CDR3 runs to 15 residues. The germline gives CDR1 MNHEY, CDR2 SVGAGI. CDR3 sequence (DNA): TGTGCCAGCAGCCCCCGGGCTCCAGGGTTCCAGCCCCAGCATTTT. It specifies CASSPRAPGFQPQHF.

The chain uses TRBV10-3 and TRBJ2-2; a possible D gene is TRBD1 (6 bases). This CDR3 region has 15 residues. Germline V CDR1 and CDR2: ENHRY, SYGVKD. Trimming stripped 6 bases from V and 2 bases from J, with 13 bases between. CDR3 protein: CAIREGQRNTGELFF. CDR3 DNA sequence: TGTGCCATCAGGGAAGGACAGCGTAACACCGGGGAGCTGTTTTTT.

This chain links TRBV11-3 with TRBJ2-1; the D gene is possibly TRBD2 (6 bases). The CDR3 contains 15 residues. Trimming took off 3 bases at V and 9 bases at J, with 18 bases between the two ends. In germline, CDR1 is SGHNT, CDR2 YENEEA. The CDR3 spells CASSFFGGEVTEQFF. The CDR3 DNA sequence: TGTGCCAGCAGCTTCTTCGGGGGAGAAGTTACTGAGCAGTTCTTC. The entire variable domain, with the rest obtained from reference TRBV11-3 and TRBJ2-1, is as follows: EAGVVQSPRYKIIEKKQPVAFWCNPISGHNTLYWYLQNLGQGPELLIRYENEEAVDDSQLPKDRFSAERLKGVDSTLKIQPAELGDSAVYLCASSFFGGEVTEQFFGPGTRLTVL.

For this clone: Other nucleotide sequences from this sample produce the same CDR3. The chain couples TRBV19 to TRBJ2-1; D not resolved. The V end lost 6 bases, the J end lost 1 base, and 7 bases lay between the germline ends. This CDR3 contains 13 residues. Germline-derived CDR1 and CDR2 are LNHDA and SQIVND (reference sequence). The CDR3 DNA reads TGTGCCAGTAGGACTGATTCCTACAATGAGCAGTTCTTC. Translating gives CASRTDSYNEQFF.